Below, 4 T cell receptor beta chains from the same sample are listed, as sequenced in a study of blood T cell repertoires in COVID-19. Only in-frame clones appear in the TCRdb table, and some are missing; sequencing was by immunoSEQ multiplex PCR. The table lists around 150,000 clones, roughly 84% of them singletons, with around 8.1% in the top ten. The specimen sequenced was peripheral blood. The receptor source for this set is a woman aged 60-75 years with COVID-19, enrolled during active disease.

This chain links TRBV5-4 with TRBJ2-1, with 8 bases aligning to TRBD1. V was clipped by 3 bases and J by 13 bases; unmatched bases: 6. This CDR3 contains 12 residues. The germline CDR1 and CDR2 sequences are SGHNT and YYREEE (reference sequence). The CDR3 DNA is TGTGCCAGCAGCTCTCAGGGGGCCCCACAGTTCTTC. The encoded protein is CASSSQGAPQFF.

The rearrangement uses TRBV7-8 and TRBJ1-5; TRBD1 might be the D (5 bases). The V and J ends lost 2 bases and 6 bases respectively, with 11 bases between them. The CDR3 totals 14 residues. The germline V gene encodes CDR1 SGHVS and CDR2 FQNEAQ. The CDR3 DNA sequence: TGTGCCAGCAGCTTATCCAGGGTGGGTCAGCCCCAGCATTTT. Protein product: CASSLSRVGQPQHF.

The chain combines TRBV5-1 with TRBJ1-3; a possible D gene is TRBD1 (5 bases). Germline V gene sequence: CDR1 SGHRS, CDR2 YFSETQ. The CDR3 has 15 amino acids. Trimming shortened V by 1 base and J by 2 bases, and 10 bases separated the two germline ends. CDR3 in DNA: TGCGCCAGCAGCTTGTTGTCAGGGACTGGAAACACCATATATTTT. Translation gives CASSLLSGTGNTIYF.

Details on this clone: Other DNA sequences in this sample translate to the same CDR3. This chain joins TRBV30 and TRBJ1-2, with D unresolved. This CDR3 comprises 13 residues. Trimming cost V 2 bases and J 2 bases, with 9 bases left between them. Germline V gives CDR1 GTSNPN, CDR2 SVGIG (reference sequence). In DNA form, the CDR3 reads TGTGCCTGGAGTCTCGGGATCAACTATGGCTACACCTTC. Residues: CAWSLGINYGYTF.